The present entry profiles one TCR beta chain with its context. The repertoire was sequenced with immunoSEQ multiplex PCR; TCRdb's copy has only in-frame clones and lacks some. The sample holds under 300,000 clones, around 85% seen once. The germline V gene encodes CDR1 SQVTM and CDR2 ANQGSEA. J was trimmed by 6 bases and V by 4 bases; bases with no gene match: 5. There are 14 residues in the CDR3. These data come from a study of blood T cell repertoires in COVID-19. Study at large: Whether acute or convalescent, the COVID-19 samples came from the United States, Italy and Spain. The analysed material was cDNA or gDNA that came from T cells, B-cell-depleted T cells, or PBMCs.

This chain joins TRBV29-1 and TRBJ2-1; TRBD1 matches 11 bases. Sequencing was carried out using peripheral blood. The source of this sequence is a woman between 65 and 79 years old with acute or convalescent COVID-19. CDR3 sequence: CSVVRDRGINEQFF. The CDR3 DNA sequence: TGCAGCGTTGTCCGGGACAGGGGGATCAATGAGCAGTTCTTC.